What follows are 5 T cell receptor beta chains derived from one specimen sequenced in a study of CD4 T cell repertoires in COVID-19. The method was immunoSEQ multiplex PCR; TCRdb's version includes in-frame clones alone and lacks a portion of them. The table records around 8,200 clones, around 84% of them present only once. These memory T cells were uncultured and sequenced directly after ex vivo isolation. Sequences were derived from effector memory CD4+ T cells from blood, sampled before the COVID-19 pandemic. The receptors were gathered from a human donor who had COVID-19.

The V gene is TRBV6-1, the J gene TRBJ1-4, with a tentative D call TRBD1 (6 bases). Between the trimmed V and J ends, which lost 1 base and 4 bases, there was a span of 13 bases. The CDR3 runs 16 residues. Germline values: CDR1 MNHNS, CDR2 SASEGT. The CDR3 coding sequence is TGTGCCAGCAGTGAAGGGGGGTGGGGGCTTAATGAAAAACTGTTTTTT. Translating it yields CASSEGGWGLNEKLFF.

The chain carries TRBV15 and TRBJ1-3, with 10 bases fitting TRBD1. V trimming: 1 base; J trimming: 4 bases; junction bases outside the gene matches: 4. The CDR3 loop spans 16 amino acids. Germline values: CDR1 LNHNV, CDR2 YYDKDF (reference sequence). CDR3 nucleotides: TGTGCCACCAGCAGAGCGGGACAGGGGAGAGGAAACACCATATATTTT. It encodes CATSRAGQGRGNTIYF.

This clone was seen a few times. DNA for the CDR3: TGTGCCAGCAGCTTGGTGGGAGGGTGGTACGAGCAGTACTTC. This gives the protein CASSLVGGWYEQYF. The chain couples TRBV5-6 to TRBJ2-7; TRBD2 matches 7 bases. The germline gives CDR1 SGHDT, CDR2 YYEEEE. V trimming: 0 bases; J trimming: 4 bases; junction bases outside the gene matches: 4. This CDR3 comprises 14 residues.

The table lists this clone with a few counts. This chain joins TRBV5-1 and TRBJ2-1, with a possible D match to TRBD2 (6 bases). The CDR3 spans 15 residues. V lost 2 bases and J lost 8, with 17 bases in between. Germline assignment: CDR1 SGHRS and CDR2 YFSETQ. The CDR3 sequence is CASSFSGRGDDEQFF. The CDR3 nucleotides are TGCGCCAGCAGCTTTTCGGGGCGGGGTGATGATGAGCAGTTCTTC. Full variable domain (missing parts from reference TRBV5-1 and TRBJ2-1): KAGVTQTPRYLIKTRGQQVTLSCSPISGHRSVSWYQQTPGQGLQFLFEYFSETQRNKGNFPGRFSGRQFSNSRSEMNVSTLELGDSALYLCASSFSGRGDDEQFFGPGTRLTVL.

The V gene is TRBV28, the J gene TRBJ2-7; 11 bases are a match to TRBD1. Germline values: CDR1 MDHEN, CDR2 SYDVKM. J lost 3 bases, V lost 2 bases, and 27 bases had no gene match. The CDR3 spans 23 residues. The CDR3: CASSLVGTGGREAGVRPNYEQYF. In DNA form, the CDR3 reads TGTGCCAGCAGTTTAGTCGGGACAGGGGGACGAGAAGCGGGAGTTCGGCCCAACTACGAGCAGTACTTC.